Shown below are 15 T cell receptor beta chains from a single sample sequenced in a study of T cells in Graves' hyperthyroidism and ophthalmopathy. RNA transcripts provided the source from which TCR beta CDR3 regions were amplified. HTBI primers drove first-round RT-PCR of the TCR CDR3. MiXCR was run by TCRdb on the multiplex PCR reads, yielding one entry per CDR3 protein. The table lists 340,000 or so distinct CDR3 sequences, roughly 21% of them singletons. Sequencing used blood. The receptors were sampled from a woman aged 50 to 65 with Graves' hyperthyroidism.

V usage is TRBV5-5 and J usage is TRBJ2-7; 8 bases fit TRBD2. This CDR3 spans 14 amino acids. The V gene end was trimmed by 1 base and the J gene end by 4 bases; junction bases not matched to a gene: 4. Per germline, CDR1 SGHKS and CDR2 YYEKEE (reference sequence). The CDR3 sequence is CASSLFAGGYEQYF. Written as DNA, the CDR3 is TGTGCCAGCAGCTTGTTTGCGGGGGGTTACGAGCAGTACTTC. Filled out from reference TRBV5-5 and TRBJ2-7, the complete variable domain reads DAGVTQSPTHLIKTRGQQVTLRCSPISGHKSVSWYQQVLGQGPQFIFQYYEKEERGRGNFPDRFSARQFPNYSSELNVNALLLGDSALYLCASSLFAGGYEQYFGPGTRLTVT.

This clonotype was seen many times. The chain recombines TRBV28 with TRBJ1-5, with 7 bases matching TRBD1. J was trimmed by 3 bases and V by 5 bases; bases with no gene match: 7. Per germline, CDR1 MDHEN and CDR2 SYDVKM. The CDR3 contains 15 residues. The CDR3 region is CASSLGDSLNQPQHF. CDR3 DNA sequence: TGTGCCAGCAGTCTTGGGGACAGCCTCAATCAGCCCCAGCATTTT.

This clonotype occurred many times. The chain carries TRBV20-1 and TRBJ2-3; D is perhaps TRBD1 (5 bases). Germline loops: CDR1 DFQATT, CDR2 SNEGSKA (reference sequence). The V and J ends lost 7 bases and 10 bases respectively, with 12 bases between them. CDR3 length equals 10 residues. In DNA form, the CDR3 reads TGCAGTGTCCCCAAGGGGCCGCAGTATTTT. Translated: CSVPKGPQYF.

This clonotype was recorded many times. The V and J genes are TRBV30 and TRBJ1-2; D uncertain. The CDR3 length is 13 residues. The germline V and J ends were trimmed by 5 bases and 4 bases, with 14 bases remaining between them. From germline, CDR1 is GTSNPN and CDR2 SVGIG (reference sequence). The CDR3 DNA reads as TGTGCCTGGGACTCGGGAGGCGTCTATGGCTACACCTTC. Translation: CAWDSGGVYGYTF.

This clonotype was counted many times. This chain joins TRBV7-8 and TRBJ2-3, with TRBD2 matching 9 bases. The ends lost 5 bases at V and 2 bases at J; junction bases unmatched: 8. The CDR3 is 16 amino acids. Per the germline V gene, CDR1 is SGHVS and CDR2 is FQNEAQ. The CDR3 protein is CASSLSGTSYTDTQYF. DNA of the CDR3: TGTGCCAGCAGCCTCTCCGGGACTAGCTACACAGATACGCAGTATTTT.

The CDR3 spells CASSLKFFEGLSYNEQFF. In DNA, the CDR3 is TGTGCCAGCAGCCTTAAGTTCTTTGAGGGTCTGAGCTACAATGAGCAGTTCTTC. The J gene is TRBJ2-1, the V gene TRBV11-2, with a possible D match to TRBD2 (5 bases). Trimming left V 5 bases short and J 3 bases short, with 23 bases between. Germline V gene lookup returns CDR1 SGHAT and CDR2 FQNNGV. CDR3 length equals 18 residues. Using reference TRBV11-2 and TRBJ2-1 for the parts outside the CDR3, the full variable domain is EAGVAQSPRYKIIEKRQSVAFWCNPISGHATLYWYQQILGQGPKLLIQFQNNGVVDDSQLPKDRFSAERLKGVDSTLKIQPAKLEDSAVYLCASSLKFFEGLSYNEQFFGPGTRLTVL.

Note on this clonotype: This may stem from a read error, because a much larger clone lies one nucleotide away. The chain carries TRBV5-8 and TRBJ2-2, with D hard to call. V gave up 0 bases and J gave up 3 bases, with 6 bases separating them. The CDR3 loop spans 14 amino acids. CDR1 and CDR2 (germline): SGHTS, YDEGEE. The CDR3 DNA sequence: TGTGCCAGCAGCTTGGGGATGGACACCGGGGAGCTGTTTTTT. Translating gives CASSLGMDTGELFF.

The V and J genes are TRBV15 and TRBJ2-4; the match to TRBD1 covers 9 bases. Germline CDR1 is LNHNV and CDR2 is YYDKDF (reference sequence). Trimming cost V 5 bases and J 5 bases; bases outside gene matches: 7. The CDR3 totals 15 residues. The CDR3 bases are TGTGCCACCAGCTCCGGGACAGGGTATCAAAACATTCAGTACTTC. It yields the protein CATSSGTGYQNIQYF.

This clonotype was counted once. In DNA form, the CDR3 reads TGTGCCAGCAGCTTAGTAGGGGGGCGTCGGACTGAAGCTTTCTTT. Protein sequence: CASSLVGGRRTEAFF. The chain combines TRBV11-2 with TRBJ1-1; tentative D call: TRBD1 (6 bases). Deletions cut 1 base from V and 5 bases from J, with 14 bases between. CDR1 is SGHAT, CDR2 FQNNGV, per germline. The CDR3 runs 15 residues.

This clonotype was seen only a few times. This sequence joins TRBV18 and TRBJ2-2; the match to TRBD1 covers 8 bases. Trimming removed 2 bases from V and 2 bases from J; junction bases left unmatched: 4. This CDR3 comprises 16 residues. Germline V gene sequence: CDR1 KGHSH, CDR2 LQKENI. The chain's CDR3 is CASSPEGQGNTGELFF. CDR3 coding DNA: TGTGCCAGCTCACCAGAAGGACAGGGTAACACCGGGGAGCTGTTTTTT.

The sample holds many counts of this clonotype. This chain connects TRBV3-1 to TRBJ2-7; D is unresolved. V shed 4 bases and J shed 3 bases, with 22 bases lying between them. This CDR3 has 17 residues. In germline, CDR1 is LGHDT, CDR2 YNNKEL (reference sequence). As DNA, the CDR3 is TGTGCCAGCAGCCCCGCGCGATGGGGTAGGGTGAGCTACGAGCAGTACTTC. It is translated as CASSPARWGRVSYEQYF.

In this sample, this clonotype turned up a few times. V gene TRBV14 combines with J gene TRBJ2-1; 9 bases are a match to TRBD2. There are 19 residues in the CDR3. V lost 4 bases, J lost 0 bases, and 13 bases stayed unmatched. The germline gives CDR1 SGHDN, CDR2 FVKESK. CDR3 DNA: TGTGCCAGCAGCCGCCTAAGGGGCGGGAGGGCTAGCTCCTACAATGAGCAGTTCTTC. It encodes CASSRLRGGRASSYNEQFF.

This clonotype was observed at least ten times. This chain joins TRBV19 and TRBJ1-1; 8 bases line up with TRBD1. Trimming took 9 bases from V and 2 from J; bases not matched to a gene: 11. The CDR3 spans 15 residues. In germline, CDR1 is LNHDA, CDR2 SQIVND (reference sequence). As DNA, the CDR3 is TGTGCCAGCGGATGGCAGGGGGCAGGTAACACTGAAGCTTTCTTT. Amino acids: CASGWQGAGNTEAFF.

There are a few counts of this clonotype. This may stem from a read error, because a much larger clone lies one nucleotide away. J is TRBJ2-7 and V is TRBV20-1; TRBD2 agrees at 8 bases. This CDR3 spans 15 amino acids. Germline V gene data show CDR1 as DFQATT and CDR2 as SNEGSKA (reference sequence). After removal of 5 bases from V and 7 bases from J, the junction contained 16 bases not matched to a gene. CDR3 DNA sequence: TGCAGTGCTCAACTTTTGACGGGAGGGCTTGGTGAGCAGTACTTC. As protein: CSAQLLTGGLGEQYF.

Ten or more counts support this clonotype. The chain links TRBV6-2 or TRBV6-3 to TRBJ2-1, with 8 bases aligning to TRBD1. Germline V gives CDR1 MNHEY, CDR2 SVGEGT. V was pared by 7 bases and J by 7 bases, with 6 bases of the junction left unmatched. The CDR3 sequence is 13 residues long. CDR3 sequence: CASNWDRSNEQFF. CDR3 nucleotide sequence: TGTGCCAGCAATTGGGACAGGAGTAATGAGCAGTTCTTC.